This is a list of T cell receptor beta chains from one sample in a study of OX40 agonist ivuxolimab in advanced cancers. Profiling relied on immunoSEQ multiplex PCR, and the TCRdb table lists in-frame clones only, not all of them. The table lists roughly 76,000 clones, 80% to 90% of them singletons. The sample here was CD4+ or CD8+ T cells sorted from blood, taken in a trial of the OX40 agonist ivuxolimab. The receptors were gathered from an adult with an advanced solid tumor such as melanoma, head and neck, liver or kidney cancer. CDR3s include the opening cysteine and the closing phenylalanine or tryptophan.

>TRBJ2-5|TRBV5-4
CASSRVEETQYF
>TRBJ2-2|TRBV5-1
CASSFGTSGHTGELFF
>TRBJ2-2|TRBV7-9
CASSLMANPGELFF
>TRBJ1-1|TRBV7-2
CASSFLSGVTEAFF
>TRBJ2-1|TRBV7-6
CASSFQDFGTGDNEQFF
>TRBJ1-6|TRBV6-5
CASSGGYNSPLHF
>TRBJ2-3|TRBV7-2
CASMVEAGGPTDTQYF
>TRBJ2-1|TRBV4-3
CASSQDPAGVYNEQFF
>TRBJ1-1|TRBV29-1
CSVATGSKAFF
>TRBJ2-1|TRBV11-2
CASSLGVSYNEQFF
>TRBJ2-5|TRBV11-2
CASSSYSLQETQYF
>TRBJ1-5|TRBV2
CASSERSGVSNQPQHF
>TRBJ1-1|TRBV18
CASSPTHGTEAFF
>TRBJ2-4|TRBV4-3
CASSQGQGYGNIQYF
>TRBJ1-4|TRBV7-2
CASSRAENEKLFF
>TRBJ2-7|TRBV7-2
CASSFSSVIRAEQYF
>TRBJ1-4|TRBV6-8
CANERMPDPGQGKRGSEKLFF
>TRBJ2-5|TRBV18
CASSPRRGHQETQYF
>TRBJ2-1|TRBV7-9
CASSYGLAGYNEQFF
>TRBJ2-6|TRBV2
CASSGRGLSGANVLTF
>TRBJ1-6|TRBV6-6
CASSYTGFSPLHF
>TRBJ1-1|TRBV9
CASSVGPDRGLTEAFF
>TRBJ2-1|TRBV11-2
CASSPRSGVQFF
>TRBJ2-7|TRBV10-3
CAISQNPDRDRYF
>TRBJ2-3|TRBV20-1
CSAGDYTQYF
>TRBJ1-4|TRBV6-6
CATRGGDEKLFF
>TRBJ2-7|TRBV6-1
CASNRGHSSYEQYF
>TRBJ1-2|TRBV5-4
CASSRDRGFVGYTF
>TRBJ1-6|TRBV27
CASSLSLTPGGVSPLHF
>TRBJ1-2|TRBV6-5
CASKENRALDGYTF
>TRBJ1-5|TRBV18
CASSPLSDQPQHF
>TRBJ1-3|TRBV4-2
CASSREGGSTGNTIYF
>TRBJ2-7|TRBV11-2
CASGTRRGYEQYF
>TRBJ1-1|TRBV11-2
CASSGGRREAFF
>TRBJ1-4|TRBV18
CASSLGRDEKLFF